This T cell receptor (beta chain) was observed in a study of T cell repertoires in cytomegalovirus infection. About the study: Well-studied HLA-B-restricted CMV epitopes were used in the study alongside recently identified HLA-C-restricted ones. Indications came from public TCR beta signatures; they pointed to CMV infection and to a matching HLA type. Broader study findings: Cumulated frequencies of public TCR beta families served to identify carriers of CMV plus the relevant HLA. Dominant in the ex vivo response were TCR beta clonotypes restricted by HLA-C and specific for CMV.

The table lists this clonotype with a few counts. What it recognizes is unknown. Per germline, CDR1 LNHDA and CDR2 SQIVND (reference sequence). Trimming left V 3 bases short and J 7 bases short, with 19 bases between. This CDR3 is built from 16 residues. TCRdb reprocessed the reads with MiXCR, giving one entry per CDR3 protein. The sample carries 380,000 or so distinct CDR3 sequences, nearly 35% recorded once. This TCR was recovered from a human donor in good health (CMV status not recorded). Some clones in this sample may be carry-over from other donors' samples. The chain carries TRBV19 and TRBJ2-1; unclear D gene. Sequencing was performed on cultured PBMCs, taken from culture after CMV antigen stimulation. The DNA for the CDR3 is TGTGCCAGTAGTATGAATTTCAGGCGGATGGGGAATGAGCAGTTCTTC. Protein: CASSMNFRRMGNEQFF. Together with reference TRBV19 and TRBJ2-1, the CDR3 gives the full variable domain: DGGITQSPKYLFRKEGQNVTLSCEQNLNHDAMYWYRQDPGQGLRLIYYSQIVNDFQKGDIAEGYSVSREKKESFPLTVTSAQKNPTAFYLCASSMNFRRMGNEQFFGPGTRLTVL.